The 5 T cell receptor beta chains given below trace back to one sample, sequenced in a study of beta chain features in type 1 diabetes. Expressed TCRB transcripts were sequenced because the isolated RNA had all been reverse transcribed beforehand. Some clones are missing from TCRdb's copy, which holds only in-frame ones; the method was immunoSEQ multiplex PCR. The table includes hundreds of thousands of clones, 8% detected once. Sequenced sample: central memory CD4+ T cells from blood. The source is a woman under 30 in good health.

This clone has only a few counts. The chain employs TRBV18 and TRBJ1-5; weak D call: TRBD1 (5 bases). Germline-derived CDR1 and CDR2 are KGHSH and LQKENI. This CDR3 comprises 15 residues. Trimming pared 5 bases from V and 0 bases from J, leaving 11 bases between. CDR3 coding DNA: TGTGCCAGCTCAACAGGAACAAATAGCAATCAGCCCCAGCATTTT. Encoded protein: CASSTGTNSNQPQHF.

The gene calls are TRBV6-6 and TRBJ2-7; a possible D gene is TRBD1 (9 bases). Germline lookup yields CDR1 MNHNY and CDR2 SVGAGI (reference sequence). Trimming removed 6 bases at V and 7 bases at J, with 22 bases between. The CDR3 is 15 residues long. The CDR3 nucleotides are TGTGCCAGCAGGATTAGCGGGACAGGGACCAGGGAGCAGTACTTC. It yields the protein CASRISGTGTREQYF.

The V call is TRBV15, the J call TRBJ1-3, with D hard to call. The germline CDR1 and CDR2 sequences are LNHNV and YYDKDF (reference sequence). CDR3 length: 16 amino acids. With 3 bases removed from V and 0 bases from J, the gap between germline ends came to 12 bases. CDR3 amino acids: CATSRSDAGSGNTIYF. The CDR3 DNA reads as TGTGCCACCAGCAGGTCGGACGCGGGCTCTGGAAACACCATATATTTT.

This clone was seen more than once but under ten times. This chain connects TRBV9 to TRBJ2-1; D unresolved. V was pared by 0 bases and J by 2 bases, with 12 bases between. Germline V gene sequence: CDR1 SGDLS, CDR2 YYNGEE. The CDR3 has 16 amino acids. The CDR3 DNA sequence: TGTGCCAGCAGCGTAGGCCCAAACGCCCCCTACAATGAGCAGTTCTTC. Protein product: CASSVGPNAPYNEQFF.

This chain links TRBV27 with TRBJ2-2; D unresolved. This CDR3 contains 12 residues. Per the germline V gene, CDR1 is MNHEY and CDR2 is SMNVEV (reference sequence). V lost 5 bases to trimming and J lost 7 bases, with 8 bases between them. For the CDR3, the DNA is TGTGCCAGCAGTAACTTCCGCGGGGAGCTGTTTTTT. Protein: CASSNFRGELFF.